This T cell receptor (beta chain) was found in a study of beta chain features in type 1 diabetes. Only a few counts were recorded for this clone. This CDR3 has 13 residues. The germline V gene has CDR1 SGHTA and CDR2 FQGNSA. V lost 1 base to trimming and J lost 5 bases, with 7 bases between them. Of the isolated RNA, all was reverse transcribed, and so the sequenced material was expressed TCRB transcripts. TCRdb's table, derived via immunoSEQ multiplex PCR, lists solely in-frame clones and lacks some. The sample lists around 99,000 clones; 40% were seen once. This TCR came from a woman aged 18-29 years in good health. The gene calls are TRBV7-2 and TRBJ2-3; a possible D gene is TRBD1 (5 bases). The sequenced material came from stem cell memory CD4+ T cells from blood. CDR3 sequence reads: CASSLGQGDTQYF. DNA for the CDR3: TGTGCCAGCAGCTTAGGGCAGGGAGATACGCAGTATTTT.